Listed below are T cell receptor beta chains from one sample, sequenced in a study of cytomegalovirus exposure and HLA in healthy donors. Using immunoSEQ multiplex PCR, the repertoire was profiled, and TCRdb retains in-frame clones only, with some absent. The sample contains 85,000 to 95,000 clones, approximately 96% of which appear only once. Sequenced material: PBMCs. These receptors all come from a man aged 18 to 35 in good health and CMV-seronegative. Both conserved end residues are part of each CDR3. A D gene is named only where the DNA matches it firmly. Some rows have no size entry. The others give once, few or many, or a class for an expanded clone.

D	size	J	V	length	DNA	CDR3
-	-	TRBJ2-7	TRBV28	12	TGTGCCAGCACCACACACCCCTACGAGCAGTACTTC	CASTTHPYEQYF
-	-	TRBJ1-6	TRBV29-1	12	TGCGGCACCGGGATCCGAAATTCACCCCTCCACTTT	CGTGIRNSPLHF
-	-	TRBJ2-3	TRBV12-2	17	TGTGCAAGTCGCTTAGAAAACGGTAGCGGGAGCACAGATACGCAGTATTTT	CASRLENGSGSTDTQYF
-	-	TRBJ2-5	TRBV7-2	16	TGTGCCAGCAGCACTACTAGCATCTCGGTTCAAGAGACCCAGTACTTC	CASSTTSISVQETQYF
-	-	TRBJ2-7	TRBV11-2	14	TGTGCCAGCAGCTTTTCAGTCCGGAGACACGAGCAGTACTTC	CASSFSVRRHEQYF
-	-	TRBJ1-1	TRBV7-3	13	TGTGCCAGCAGTCCCCCTAGACCAACTGAAGCTTTCTTT	CASSPPRPTEAFF
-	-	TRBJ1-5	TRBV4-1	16	TGCGCCAGCAGCCAAAACGCGGGGCGGGGGGATCAGCCCCAGCATTTT	CASSQNAGRGDQPQHF
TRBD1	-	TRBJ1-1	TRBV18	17	TGTGCCAGCTCACCGAAGGGGCAGGGGGCGATGAACACTGAAGCTTTCTTT	CASSPKGQGAMNTEAFF
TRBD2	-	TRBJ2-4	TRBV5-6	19	TGTGCCAGCAGCTTGGTCGGGCCAGGGAGGGAGATGACCAAAAACATTCAGTACTTC	CASSLVGPGREMTKNIQYF
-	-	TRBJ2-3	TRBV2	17	TGTGCCAGCAGTGGACAGAACCTTCTCACTAGCACAGATACGCAGTATTTT	CASSGQNLLTSTDTQYF
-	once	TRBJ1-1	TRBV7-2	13	TGTGCCAGCAGCTTTGGGGCCTTCACTGAAGCTTTCTTT	CASSFGAFTEAFF
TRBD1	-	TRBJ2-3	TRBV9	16	TGTGCCAGCAGCGCCATTGCAGGGGGCGGCGGCGATACGCAGTATTTT	CASSAIAGGGGDTQYF
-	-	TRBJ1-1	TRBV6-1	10	TGTGCCACCGAACGGACAGAAGCTTTCTTT	CATERTEAFF
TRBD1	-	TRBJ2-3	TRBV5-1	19	TGCGCCAGCAGCCCGCGGGACAGGGCGGGAATTGCCGGATTGGGTACGCAGTATTTT	CASSPRDRAGIAGLGTQYF
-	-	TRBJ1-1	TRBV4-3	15	TGCGCCAGCAGCCAAGTGGGGCAGTTGAACACTGAAGCTTTCTTT	CASSQVGQLNTEAFF
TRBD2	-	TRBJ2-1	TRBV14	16	TGTGCCAGCAGCCAGGGGCCGGGACTACCCTACAATGAGCAGTTCTTC	CASSQGPGLPYNEQFF
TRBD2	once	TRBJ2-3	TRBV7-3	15	TGTGCCAGCAGCTTAACCCTAGCGGGAGGAGATACGCAGTATTTT	CASSLTLAGGDTQYF
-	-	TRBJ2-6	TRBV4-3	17	TGCGCCAGCAGCCAAGACGCGGGGCTCTCTGGGGCCAACGTCCTGACTTTC	CASSQDAGLSGANVLTF
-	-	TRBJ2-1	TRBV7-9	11	TGTGCCAGCAGCTTAATCGATGAGCAGTTCTTC	CASSLIDEQFF
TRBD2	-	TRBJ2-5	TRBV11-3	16	TGTGCCAGCAGCTTAGGGGGCGGGAGGGCCGGGGAGACCCAGTACTTC	CASSLGGGRAGETQYF
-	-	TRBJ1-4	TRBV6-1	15	TGTGCCAGCAGTGAATCGGGAGGATTGGGGGAAAAACTGTTTTTT	CASSESGGLGEKLFF
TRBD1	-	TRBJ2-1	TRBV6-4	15	TGTGCCAGCAGTGACTCGGGGACAGGGGACGGTGAGCAGTTCTTC	CASSDSGTGDGEQFF
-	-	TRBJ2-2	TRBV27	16	TGTGCCAGCAGTTTGGGGGGAGCAGCGAACACCGGGGAGCTGTTTTTT	CASSLGGAANTGELFF
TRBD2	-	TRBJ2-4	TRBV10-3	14	TGTGCCATCGCTCCCACTAGCGGGGCGAACATTCAGTACTTC	CAIAPTSGANIQYF
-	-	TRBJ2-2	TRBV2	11	TGTGCCAGCAGTGCTGAGCGGGAGCTGTTTTTT	CASSAERELFF
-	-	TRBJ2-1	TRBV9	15	TGTGCCAGCAGCGCGCGATTACAGGGTGTAAATGAGCAGTTCTTC	CASSARLQGVNEQFF
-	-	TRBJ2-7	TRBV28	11	TGTGCCAGCACCCTCGGAGGGGAGCAGTACTTC	CASTLGGEQYF
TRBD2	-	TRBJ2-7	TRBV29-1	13	TGCAGCGTTGAAGCGGGAGGGCCCTACGAGCAGTACTTC	CSVEAGGPYEQYF
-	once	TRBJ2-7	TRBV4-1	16	TGCGCCAGCAGCCAAGAGGCAGGGAAGGTTTCCTACGAGCAGTACTTC	CASSQEAGKVSYEQYF
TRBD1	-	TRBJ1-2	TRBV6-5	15	TGTGCCAGCAGTCGCCGGGACAGGGGGCAGGGTGGCTACACCTTC	CASSRRDRGQGGYTF
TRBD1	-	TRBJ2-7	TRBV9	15	TGTGCCAGCAGCGCAGGACAGGGGAGCGCCTACGAGCAGTACTTC	CASSAGQGSAYEQYF
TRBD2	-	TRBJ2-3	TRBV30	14	TGTGCCGGGGAGACTAGCGGTCTCACAGATACGCAGTATTTT	CAGETSGLTDTQYF
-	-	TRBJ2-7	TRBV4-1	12	TGCGCCAGCAGCCAAGATCGTTACGAGCAGTACTTC	CASSQDRYEQYF
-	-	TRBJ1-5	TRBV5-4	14	TGTGCCAGCAGCTTGGAAGGGGCCGGTCAGCCCCAGCATTTT	CASSLEGAGQPQHF
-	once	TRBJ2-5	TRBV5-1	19	TGCGCCAGCAGCTTAGTCGACCCAGGGGTTCCCCCAACCCAAGAGACCCAGTACTTC	CASSLVDPGVPPTQETQYF
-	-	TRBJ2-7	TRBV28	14	TGTGCCAGCAGTTTAAACGCGGGGTTCTACGAGCAGTACTTC	CASSLNAGFYEQYF
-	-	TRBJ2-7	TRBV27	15	TGTGCCAGCAGCTCCCTACCGCGGGGCTCCTACGAGCAGTACTTC	CASSSLPRGSYEQYF
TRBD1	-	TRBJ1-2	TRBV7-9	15	TGTGCCAGCAGCTTAGCTGGGACAGGGAAATATGGCTACACCTTC	CASSLAGTGKYGYTF
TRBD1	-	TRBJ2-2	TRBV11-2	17	TGTGCCAGCAGCTTAGCCTCGAGACAGGGGAACACCGGGGAGCTGTTTTTT	CASSLASRQGNTGELFF
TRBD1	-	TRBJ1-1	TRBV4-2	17	TGTGCCAGCAGCGCCCGGGGACAGGGAAGTTTGAACACTGAAGCTTTCTTT	CASSARGQGSLNTEAFF
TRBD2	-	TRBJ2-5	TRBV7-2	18	TGTGCCAGCAGCTTAGTGTCCCTCGCGGGAGGAGGGCAAGAGACCCAGTACTTC	CASSLVSLAGGGQETQYF
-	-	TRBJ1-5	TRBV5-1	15	TGCGCCAGCAGCTTGGGTCCGGGAAGCAATCAGCCCCAGCATTTT	CASSLGPGSNQPQHF
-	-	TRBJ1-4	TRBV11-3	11	TGTGCCAGCAGCCTCGGGGAAGAACTGTTTTTT	CASSLGEELFF
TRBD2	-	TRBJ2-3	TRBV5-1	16	TGCGCCAGCAGCTTGGTTGGGGGGGGAAGCACAGATACGCAGTATTTT	CASSLVGGGSTDTQYF
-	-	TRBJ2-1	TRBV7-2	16	TGTGCCAGCAGCTACGGAACGGGGGTCCGGTCTCCTGAGCAGTTCTTC	CASSYGTGVRSPEQFF
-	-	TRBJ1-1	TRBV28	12	TGTGCCAGCAGTGGAGATCCGTTAGAAGCTTTCTTT	CASSGDPLEAFF
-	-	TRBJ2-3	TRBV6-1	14	TGTGCCAGCAGTGCCAGGGGTAGCACAGATACGCAGTATTTT	CASSARGSTDTQYF